The next 2 T cell receptor beta chains were all read from a single sample in a study of blood T cell repertoires in COVID-19. Produced via immunoSEQ multiplex PCR; TCRdb's table is partial and in-frame only. The table records about 260,000 clones, more than 75% of them present only once. The sample comprised peripheral blood. The source of these receptors is a woman between 40 and 50 years old who had recovered from COVID-19.

The V and J genes are TRBV27 and TRBJ2-2; 9 bases align to TRBD2. The CDR3 length is 15 residues. The germline CDR1 and CDR2 sequences are MNHEY and SMNVEV (reference sequence). V was pared by 7 bases and J by 6 bases, with 9 bases of the junction left unmatched. The CDR3, as DNA: TGTGCCAGCACCCAGTTTGGCGGGGGGGCCGGGGAGCTGTTTTTT. This sequence encodes CASTQFGGGAGELFF.

This clone was detected only once. This chain uses TRBV5-1 with TRBJ2-5, with TRBD1 as a possible D gene (7 bases). Germline V gene sequence: CDR1 SGHRS, CDR2 YFSETQ. Trimming stripped 5 bases from V and 5 bases from J, with 10 bases between. This CDR3 comprises 12 residues. In DNA, the CDR3 is TGCGCCAGCAGGACAGGGAGGGAGACCCAGTACTTC. This encodes CASRTGRETQYF.